This T cell receptor (beta chain) derives from a study of cytomegalovirus exposure and HLA in healthy donors. It was with 60 Vbeta and 13 Jbeta primers that the PCR ran. Assay: immunoSEQ multiplex PCR; the TCRdb copy retains only in-frame clones and omits some. The table shows 130,000 to 150,000 clones, with about 78% occurring only once. The CDR3 runs to 15 residues. Germline V gene data show CDR1 as SGDLS and CDR2 as YYNGEE. Trimming cost V 6 bases and J 4 bases; bases outside gene matches: 12. Sequencing was done on a sample of PBMCs. The chain employs TRBV9 and TRBJ2-5; 7 nucleotides line up with TRBD2. The receptor was derived from a man between 40 and 49 years old in good health and CMV-seropositive. The CDR3 loop is CASTAEGGARETQYF. The CDR3 bases are TGTGCCAGCACGGCGGAGGGAGGGGCCCGAGAGACCCAGTACTTC. Full variable domain (rest looked up from reference TRBV9 and TRBJ2-5): DSGVTQTPKHLITATGQRVTLRCSPRSGDLSVYWYQQSLDQGLQFLIQYYNGEERAKGNILERFSAQQFPDLHSELNLSSLELGDSALYFCASTAEGGARETQYFGPGTRLLVL.